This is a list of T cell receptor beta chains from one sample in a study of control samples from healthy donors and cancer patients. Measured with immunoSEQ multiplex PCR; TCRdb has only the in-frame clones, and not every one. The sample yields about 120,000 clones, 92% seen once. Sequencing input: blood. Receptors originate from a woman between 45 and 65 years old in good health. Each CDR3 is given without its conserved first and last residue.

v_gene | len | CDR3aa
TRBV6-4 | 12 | ASSDGHTTYGYT
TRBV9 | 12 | ASSTRQAVETQY
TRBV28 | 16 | ASSLSPPPGDVSYEQY
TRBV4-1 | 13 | ASSQGGTGWRGYT
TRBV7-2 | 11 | ASSLGGIREQY
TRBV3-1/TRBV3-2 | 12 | ASSQTSQNQPQH
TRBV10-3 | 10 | AISVGQETQY
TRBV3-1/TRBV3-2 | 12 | ASSPTGTYNEQF
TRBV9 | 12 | ASSVALWDTEAF
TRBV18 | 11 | ASSPGVQETQY
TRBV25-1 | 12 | ASGGSWAYNEQF
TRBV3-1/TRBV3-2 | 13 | ASSLTLGGASAQY
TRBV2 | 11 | ASKDTANTEAF
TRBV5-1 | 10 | ASSLGTGFFT
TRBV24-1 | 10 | ATSAQGYEQY
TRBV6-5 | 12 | ASRVGGSSVEQY
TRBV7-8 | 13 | ASSPFGTVNTEAF
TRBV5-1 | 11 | ASRTTGNTEAF
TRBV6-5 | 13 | ASGGTSSQGEKLF
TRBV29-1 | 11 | SVKDRLNTEAF
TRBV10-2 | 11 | ASSAAETGGYT
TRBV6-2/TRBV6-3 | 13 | ASSYSETSGNTIY
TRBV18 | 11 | ASSPNPTDTQY
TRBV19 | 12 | ASSIEGGENEQF
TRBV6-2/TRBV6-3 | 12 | ASIPAGRQETQY
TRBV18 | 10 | ASSPVHTEAF
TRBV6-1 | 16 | ASSEVVRPLSGANVLT